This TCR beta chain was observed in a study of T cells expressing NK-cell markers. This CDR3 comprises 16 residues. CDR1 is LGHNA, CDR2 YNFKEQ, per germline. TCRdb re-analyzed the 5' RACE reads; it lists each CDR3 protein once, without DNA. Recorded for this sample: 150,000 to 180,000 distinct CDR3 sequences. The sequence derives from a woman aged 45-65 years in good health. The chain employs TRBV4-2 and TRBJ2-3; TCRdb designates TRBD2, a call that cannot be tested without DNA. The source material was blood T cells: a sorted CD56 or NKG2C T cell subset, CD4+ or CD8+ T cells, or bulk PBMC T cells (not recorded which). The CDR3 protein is CASSPRETSPEDTQYF.